This T cell receptor beta chain came from a study of OX40 agonist ivuxolimab in advanced cancers. Study observations and caveats: The antigens recognized by the expanded peripheral T cells, that is their antigen specificity, were not determined. Averaged across samples, CD8+ T cells carried more expanded clones than CD4+ did.

In germline, CDR1 is ENHRY, CDR2 SYGVKD. The CDR3 spans 12 residues. V lost 3 bases, J lost 7 bases, and 7 bases lay in between. TCRdb's copy holds only in-frame clones and misses some; the assay was immunoSEQ multiplex PCR. The sample contains 75,000 to 95,000 clones, roughly 86% of which appear only once. As regards this clone: As yet, its antigen is unknown.

This rearrangement joins TRBV10-3 to TRBJ2-1; no clear D. The input for sequencing was CD4+ or CD8+ T cells sorted from blood, taken in a trial of the OX40 agonist ivuxolimab. The TCR comes from an adult with an advanced solid tumor such as melanoma, head and neck, liver or kidney cancer. The CDR3 DNA reads as TGTGCCATCAGTGAACTGGGAAATGAGCAGTTCTTC. Translated: CAISELGNEQFF.